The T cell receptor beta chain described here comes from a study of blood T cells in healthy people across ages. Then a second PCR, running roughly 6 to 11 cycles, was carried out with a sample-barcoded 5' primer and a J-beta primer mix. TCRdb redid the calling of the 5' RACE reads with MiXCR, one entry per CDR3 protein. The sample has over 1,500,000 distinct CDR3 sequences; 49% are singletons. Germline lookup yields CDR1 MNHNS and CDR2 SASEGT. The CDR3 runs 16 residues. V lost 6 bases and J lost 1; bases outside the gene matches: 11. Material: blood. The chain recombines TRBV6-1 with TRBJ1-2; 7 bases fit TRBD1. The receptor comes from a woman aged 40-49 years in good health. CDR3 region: CASRSNEGQYNYGYTF. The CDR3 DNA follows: TGTGCCAGCAGGTCAAACGAGGGACAGTATAACTATGGCTACACCTTC.